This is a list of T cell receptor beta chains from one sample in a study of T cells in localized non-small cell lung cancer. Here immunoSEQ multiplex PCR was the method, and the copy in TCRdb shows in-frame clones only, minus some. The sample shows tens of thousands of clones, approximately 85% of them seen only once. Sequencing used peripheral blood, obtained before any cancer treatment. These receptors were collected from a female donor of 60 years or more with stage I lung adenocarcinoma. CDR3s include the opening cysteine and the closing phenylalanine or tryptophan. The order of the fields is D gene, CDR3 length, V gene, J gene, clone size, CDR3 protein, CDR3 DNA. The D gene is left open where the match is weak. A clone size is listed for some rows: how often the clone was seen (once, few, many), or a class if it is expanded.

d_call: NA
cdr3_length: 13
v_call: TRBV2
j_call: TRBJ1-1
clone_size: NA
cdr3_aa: CASSGSRDTEAFF
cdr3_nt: TGTGCCAGCAGTGGATCCCGGGACACTGAAGCTTTCTTT

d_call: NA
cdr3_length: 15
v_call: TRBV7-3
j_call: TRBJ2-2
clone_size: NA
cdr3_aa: CASSLSRPNTGELFF
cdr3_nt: TGTGCCAGCAGCTTATCTCGCCCGAACACCGGGGAGCTGTTTTTT

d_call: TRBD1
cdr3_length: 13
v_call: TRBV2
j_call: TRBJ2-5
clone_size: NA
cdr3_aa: CATRRDSQETQYF
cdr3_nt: TGTGCCACACGCCGGGACAGTCAAGAGACCCAGTACTTC

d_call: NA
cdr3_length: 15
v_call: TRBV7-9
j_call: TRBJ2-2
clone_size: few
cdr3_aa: CASSQVREDTGELFF
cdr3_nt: TGTGCCAGCAGCCAAGTGAGGGAGGACACCGGGGAGCTGTTTTTT

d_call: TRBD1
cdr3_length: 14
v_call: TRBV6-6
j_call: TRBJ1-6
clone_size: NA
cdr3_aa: CASSRDRGGSPLHF
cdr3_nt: TGTGCCAGCAGCCGCGACAGGGGTGGTTCACCCCTCCACTTT

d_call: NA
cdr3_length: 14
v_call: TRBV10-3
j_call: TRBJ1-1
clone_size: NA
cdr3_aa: CAISSPPPNTEAFF
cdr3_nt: TGTGCCATCAGCTCTCCCCCCCCGAACACTGAAGCTTTCTTT

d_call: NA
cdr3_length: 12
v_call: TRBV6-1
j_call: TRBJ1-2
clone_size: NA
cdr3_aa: CASIFTGLGYTF
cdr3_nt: TGTGCCAGCATCTTTACAGGGCTAGGCTACACCTTC

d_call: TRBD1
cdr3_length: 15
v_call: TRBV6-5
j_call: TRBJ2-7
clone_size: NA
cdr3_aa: CASSYRDRGPYEQYF
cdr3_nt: TGTGCCAGCAGTTACAGGGACAGGGGGCCCTACGAGCAGTACTTC

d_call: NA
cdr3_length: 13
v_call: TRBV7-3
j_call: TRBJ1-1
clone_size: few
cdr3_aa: CASSWDKNTEAFF
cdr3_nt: TGTGCCAGCAGCTGGGACAAGAACACTGAAGCTTTCTTT

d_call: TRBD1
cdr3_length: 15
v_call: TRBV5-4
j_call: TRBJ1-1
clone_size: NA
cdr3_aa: CASSLGEGASTEAFF
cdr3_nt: TGTGCCAGCAGCTTGGGTGAGGGGGCGAGCACTGAAGCTTTCTTT

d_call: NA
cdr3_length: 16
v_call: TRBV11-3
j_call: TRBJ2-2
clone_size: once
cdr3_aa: CASSPHGDLGRGELFF
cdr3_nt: TGTGCCAGCAGCCCTCACGGGGACCTCGGGCGGGGGGAGCTGTTTTTT

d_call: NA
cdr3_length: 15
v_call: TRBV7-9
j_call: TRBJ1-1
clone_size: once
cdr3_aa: CASSLYGAGVTEAFF
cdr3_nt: TGTGCCAGCAGCTTATACGGGGCGGGAGTCACTGAAGCTTTCTTT

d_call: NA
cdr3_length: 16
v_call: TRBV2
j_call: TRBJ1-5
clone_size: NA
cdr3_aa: CASSSSGSDSNQPQHF
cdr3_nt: TGTGCCAGCAGTTCCTCCGGGAGCGATAGCAATCAGCCCCAGCATTTT

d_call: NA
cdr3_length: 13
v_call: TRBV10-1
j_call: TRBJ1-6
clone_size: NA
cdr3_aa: CATQETVGSPLHF
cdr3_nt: TGCGCCACCCAAGAGACAGTCGGCTCACCCCTCCACTTT

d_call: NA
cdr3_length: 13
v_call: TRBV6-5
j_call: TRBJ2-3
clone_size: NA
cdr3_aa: CASSGGSGYTQYF
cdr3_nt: TGTGCCAGCAGTGGGGGGTCAGGATATACGCAGTATTTT

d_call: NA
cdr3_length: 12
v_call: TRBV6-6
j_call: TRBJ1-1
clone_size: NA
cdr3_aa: CASSSQAIEAFF
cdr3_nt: TGTGCCAGCAGTTCCCAGGCCATTGAAGCTTTCTTT

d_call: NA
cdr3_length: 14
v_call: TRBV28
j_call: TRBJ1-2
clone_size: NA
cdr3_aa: CASSSRSGFYGYTF
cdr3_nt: TGTGCCAGCAGTTCCCGGTCAGGTTTCTATGGCTACACCTTC

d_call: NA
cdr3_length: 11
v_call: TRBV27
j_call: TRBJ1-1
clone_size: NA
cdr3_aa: CASSSGSEAFF
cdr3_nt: TGTGCCAGTTCATCCGGGAGTGAAGCTTTCTTT

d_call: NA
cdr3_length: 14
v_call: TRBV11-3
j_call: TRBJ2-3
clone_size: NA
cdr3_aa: CASTFGGGADTQYF
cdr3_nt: TGTGCCAGCACCTTCGGGGGAGGTGCAGATACGCAGTATTTT

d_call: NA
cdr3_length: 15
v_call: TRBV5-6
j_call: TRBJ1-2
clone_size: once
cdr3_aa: CASSSHGPRDYGYTF
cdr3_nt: TGTGCCAGCAGCTCTCACGGGCCCCGGGACTATGGCTACACCTTC

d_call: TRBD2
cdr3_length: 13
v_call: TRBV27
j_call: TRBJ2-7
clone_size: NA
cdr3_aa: CASKPRGGIEQYF
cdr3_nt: TGTGCCAGCAAACCCCGCGGGGGGATCGAGCAGTACTTC

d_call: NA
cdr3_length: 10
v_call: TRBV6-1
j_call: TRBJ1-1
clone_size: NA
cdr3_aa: CASSKSGAFF
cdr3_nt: TGTGCCAGCAGCAAATCGGGGGCTTTCTTT

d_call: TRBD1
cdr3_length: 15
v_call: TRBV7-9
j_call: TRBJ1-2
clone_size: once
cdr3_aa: CASSLVVGADRGYTF
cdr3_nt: TGTGCCAGCAGCTTAGTAGTCGGTGCGGACAGGGGCTACACCTTC

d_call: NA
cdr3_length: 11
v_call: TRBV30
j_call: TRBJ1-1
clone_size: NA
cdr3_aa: CAWKQFTEAFF
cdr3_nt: TGTGCCTGGAAACAGTTCACTGAAGCTTTCTTT

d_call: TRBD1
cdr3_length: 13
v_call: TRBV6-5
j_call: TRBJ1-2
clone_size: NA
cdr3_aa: CASMVGAGGGYTF
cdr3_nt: TGTGCCAGCATGGTTGGGGCAGGGGGTGGCTACACCTTC

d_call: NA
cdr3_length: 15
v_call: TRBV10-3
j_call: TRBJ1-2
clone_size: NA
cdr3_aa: CAISESQRADYGYTF
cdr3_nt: TGTGCCATCAGTGAGTCTCAAAGGGCGGACTATGGCTACACCTTC

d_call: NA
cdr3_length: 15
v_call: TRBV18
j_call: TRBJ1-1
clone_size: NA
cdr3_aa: CASSGNRAQGTEAFF
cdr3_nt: TGTGCCAGCTCAGGTAACAGGGCGCAGGGTACTGAAGCTTTCTTT

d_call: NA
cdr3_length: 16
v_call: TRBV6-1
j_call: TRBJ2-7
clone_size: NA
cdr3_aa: CASSEGTLWEEREQYF
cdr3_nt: TGTGCCAGCAGTGAGGGGACACTATGGGAAGAAAGGGAGCAGTACTTC

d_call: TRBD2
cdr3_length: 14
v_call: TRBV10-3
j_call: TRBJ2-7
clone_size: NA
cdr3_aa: CAISSGRALDEQYF
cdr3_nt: TGTGCCATCAGCAGTGGGAGGGCCTTAGACGAGCAGTACTTC

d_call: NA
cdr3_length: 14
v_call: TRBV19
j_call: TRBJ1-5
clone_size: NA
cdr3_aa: CASSMLGGNQPQHF
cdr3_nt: TGTGCCAGTAGTATGCTAGGGGGCAATCAGCCCCAGCATTTT

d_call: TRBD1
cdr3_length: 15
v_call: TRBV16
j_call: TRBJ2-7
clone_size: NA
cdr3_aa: CASSQARQGAYEQYF
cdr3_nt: TGTGCCAGCAGCCAAGCTCGACAGGGGGCGTACGAGCAGTACTTC

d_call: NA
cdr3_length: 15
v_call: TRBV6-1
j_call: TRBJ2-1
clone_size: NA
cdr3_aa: CASSEASTGKDEQFF
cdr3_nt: TGTGCCAGCAGTGAAGCATCCACAGGGAAGGATGAGCAGTTCTTC

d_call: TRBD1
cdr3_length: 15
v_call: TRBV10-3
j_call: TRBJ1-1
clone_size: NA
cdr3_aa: CAISANRGPNTEAFF
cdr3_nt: TGTGCCATCAGTGCCAACAGGGGACCAAACACTGAAGCTTTCTTT

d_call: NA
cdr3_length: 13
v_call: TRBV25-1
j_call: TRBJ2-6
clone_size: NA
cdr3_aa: CASIHSGANVLTF
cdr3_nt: TGTGCCAGCATACACTCTGGGGCCAACGTCCTGACTTTC

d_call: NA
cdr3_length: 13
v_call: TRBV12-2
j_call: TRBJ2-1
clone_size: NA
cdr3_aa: CASRPVGSGEQFF
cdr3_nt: TGTGCAAGTCGCCCTGTGGGCTCGGGTGAGCAGTTCTTC

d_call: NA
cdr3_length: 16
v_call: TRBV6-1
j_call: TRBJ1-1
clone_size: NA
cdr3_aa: CASSDPRGGAYTEAFF
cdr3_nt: TGTGCCAGCAGTGACCCGAGGGGAGGGGCTTACACTGAAGCTTTCTTT

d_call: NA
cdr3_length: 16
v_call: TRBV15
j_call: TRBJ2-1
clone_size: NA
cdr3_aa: CATSRGTTIPYNEQFF
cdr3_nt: TGTGCCACCAGCAGAGGGACTACCATCCCCTACAATGAGCAGTTCTTC

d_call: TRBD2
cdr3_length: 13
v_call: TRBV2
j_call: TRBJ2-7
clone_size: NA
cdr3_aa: CASWTGGSKEQYF
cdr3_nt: TGTGCCAGCTGGACGGGAGGCTCGAAGGAGCAGTACTTC

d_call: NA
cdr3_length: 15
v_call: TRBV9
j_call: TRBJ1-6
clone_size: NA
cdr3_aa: CASSVGTVRGSPLHF
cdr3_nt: TGTGCCAGCAGCGTAGGGACAGTTCGAGGTTCACCCCTCCACTTT

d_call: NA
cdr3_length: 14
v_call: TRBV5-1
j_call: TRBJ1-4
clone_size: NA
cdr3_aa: CASSWGGGNEKLFF
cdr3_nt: TGCGCCAGCAGCTGGGGGGGCGGCAATGAAAAACTGTTTTTT

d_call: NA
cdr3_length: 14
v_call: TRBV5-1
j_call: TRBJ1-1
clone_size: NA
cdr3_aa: CASSSDTTGTEAFF
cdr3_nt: TGCGCCAGCAGCTCAGACACTACTGGGACTGAAGCTTTCTTT

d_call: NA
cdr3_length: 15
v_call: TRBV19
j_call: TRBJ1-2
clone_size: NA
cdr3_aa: CASSNIVGSNYGYTF
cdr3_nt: TGTGCCAGTAGCAATATCGTGGGTTCTAACTATGGCTACACCTTC

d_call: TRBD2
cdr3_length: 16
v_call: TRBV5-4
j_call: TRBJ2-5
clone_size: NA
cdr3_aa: CASSQRASGSKETQYF
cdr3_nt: TGTGCCAGCAGCCAGCGGGCTAGCGGGAGTAAAGAGACCCAGTACTTC